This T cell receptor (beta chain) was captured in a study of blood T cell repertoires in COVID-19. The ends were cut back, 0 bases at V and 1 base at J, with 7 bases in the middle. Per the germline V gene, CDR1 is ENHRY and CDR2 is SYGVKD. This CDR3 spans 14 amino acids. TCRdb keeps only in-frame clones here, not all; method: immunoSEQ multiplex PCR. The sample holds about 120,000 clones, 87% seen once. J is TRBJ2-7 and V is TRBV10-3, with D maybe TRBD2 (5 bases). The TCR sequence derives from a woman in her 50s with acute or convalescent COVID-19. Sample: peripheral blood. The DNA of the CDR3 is TGTGCCATCAGTGAGTCCGGAGGTTCCTACGAGCAGTACTTC. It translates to CAISESGGSYEQYF.